This T cell receptor beta chain is from a study of blood T cell repertoires in COVID-19. The data were produced by immunoSEQ multiplex PCR, yet TCRdb's version contains in-frame clones alone and is incomplete. In the table there are around 190,000 clones, about 88% of which are singletons. This clone was found a few times. The CDR3 is made up of 13 amino acids. V was pared by 2 bases and J by 1 base, with 5 bases between. Germline V gene lookup returns CDR1 SNHLY and CDR2 FYNNEI. This receptor was obtained from a woman aged 18-29 years who had recovered from COVID-19. The rearrangement uses TRBV2 and TRBJ1-1; unclear D gene. Material for sequencing was PBMCs or T cells enriched from blood (not recorded which). CDR3 in DNA: TGTGCCAGCAGTGAATTAAAGAACACTGAAGCTTTCTTT. This codes for CASSELKNTEAFF.